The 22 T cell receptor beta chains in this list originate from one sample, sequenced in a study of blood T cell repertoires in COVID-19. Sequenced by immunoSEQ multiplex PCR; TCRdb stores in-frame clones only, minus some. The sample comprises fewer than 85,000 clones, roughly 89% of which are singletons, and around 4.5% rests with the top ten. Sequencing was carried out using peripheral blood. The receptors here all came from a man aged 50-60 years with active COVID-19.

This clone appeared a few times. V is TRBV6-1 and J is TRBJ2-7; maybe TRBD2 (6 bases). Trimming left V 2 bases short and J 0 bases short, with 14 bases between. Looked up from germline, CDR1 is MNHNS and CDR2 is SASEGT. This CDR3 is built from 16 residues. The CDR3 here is CASSETPGGISYEQYF. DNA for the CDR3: TGTGCCAGCAGTGAAACACCCGGAGGGATCTCCTACGAGCAGTACTTC.

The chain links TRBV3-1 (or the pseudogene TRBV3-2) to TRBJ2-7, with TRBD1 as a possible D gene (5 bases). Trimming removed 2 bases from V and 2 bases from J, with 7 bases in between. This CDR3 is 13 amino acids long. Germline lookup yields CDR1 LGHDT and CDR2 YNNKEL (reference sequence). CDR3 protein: CASSQQGTYEQYF. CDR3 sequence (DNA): TGTGCCAGCAGCCAACAGGGAACCTACGAGCAGTACTTC.

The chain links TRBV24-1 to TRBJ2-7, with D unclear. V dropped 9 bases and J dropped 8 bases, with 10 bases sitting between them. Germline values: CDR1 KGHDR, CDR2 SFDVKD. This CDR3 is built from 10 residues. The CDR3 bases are TGTGCCACCGGAGCTGGCAAGCAGTACTTC. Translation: CATGAGKQYF.

This chain's CDR3 is CASSDRYEQYF. The CDR3, as DNA: TGTGCCAGCAGCGACAGGTACGAGCAGTACTTC. V usage is TRBV11-2 and J usage is TRBJ2-7; possibly TRBD1 for D (6 bases). With 5 bases removed from V and 4 bases from J, the gap between germline ends came to 6 bases. CDR3 length equals 11 residues. The V gene's germline CDR1 is SGHAT and CDR2 FQNNGV.

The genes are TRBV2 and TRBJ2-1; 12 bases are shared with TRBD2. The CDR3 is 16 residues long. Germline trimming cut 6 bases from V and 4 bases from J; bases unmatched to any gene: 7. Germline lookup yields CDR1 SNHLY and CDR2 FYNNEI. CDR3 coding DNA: TGTGCCAGCAGCCCGCTAGCGGGAGGGCCTTACAATGAGCAGTTCTTC. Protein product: CASSPLAGGPYNEQFF.

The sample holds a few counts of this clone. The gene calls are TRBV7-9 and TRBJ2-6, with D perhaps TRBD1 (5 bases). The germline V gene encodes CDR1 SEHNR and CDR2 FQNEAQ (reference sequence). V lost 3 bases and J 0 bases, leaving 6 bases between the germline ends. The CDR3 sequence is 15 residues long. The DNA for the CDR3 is TGTGCCAGCAGCTTGACAGTCTCTGGGGCCAACGTCCTGACTTTC. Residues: CASSLTVSGANVLTF.

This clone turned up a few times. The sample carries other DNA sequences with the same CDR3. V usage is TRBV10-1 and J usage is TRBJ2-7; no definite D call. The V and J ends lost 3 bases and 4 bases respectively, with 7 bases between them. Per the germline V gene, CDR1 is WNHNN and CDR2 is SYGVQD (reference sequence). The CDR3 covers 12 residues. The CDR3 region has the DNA TGCGCCAGCAGTGATTCTTCTTACGAGCAGTACTTC. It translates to CASSDSSYEQYF.

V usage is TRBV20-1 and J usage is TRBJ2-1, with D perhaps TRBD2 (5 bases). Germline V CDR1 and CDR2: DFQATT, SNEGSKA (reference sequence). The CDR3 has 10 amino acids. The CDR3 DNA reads TGCAGGGGGAAGAGGGTTGAGCAGTTCTTC. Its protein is CRGKRVEQFF.

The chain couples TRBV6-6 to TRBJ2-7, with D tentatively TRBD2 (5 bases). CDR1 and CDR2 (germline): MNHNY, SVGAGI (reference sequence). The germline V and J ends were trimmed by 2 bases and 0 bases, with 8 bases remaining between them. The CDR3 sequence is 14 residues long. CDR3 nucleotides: TGTGCCAGCAGTTACGGAGGCCGCTCCTACGAGCAGTACTTC. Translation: CASSYGGRSYEQYF.

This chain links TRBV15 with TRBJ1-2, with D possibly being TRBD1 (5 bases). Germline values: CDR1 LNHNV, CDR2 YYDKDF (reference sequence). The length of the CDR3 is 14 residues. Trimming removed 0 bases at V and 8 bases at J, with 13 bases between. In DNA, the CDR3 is TGTGCCACCAGCAGAGATTTGAGACAGCAAGGCTACACCTTC. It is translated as CATSRDLRQQGYTF.

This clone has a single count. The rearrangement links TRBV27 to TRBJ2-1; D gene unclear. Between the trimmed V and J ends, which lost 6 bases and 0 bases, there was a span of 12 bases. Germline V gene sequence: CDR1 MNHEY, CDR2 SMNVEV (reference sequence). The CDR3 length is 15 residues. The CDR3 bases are TGTGCCAGCAGCCCTCGACTGGACTCCTACAATGAGCAGTTCTTC. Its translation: CASSPRLDSYNEQFF.

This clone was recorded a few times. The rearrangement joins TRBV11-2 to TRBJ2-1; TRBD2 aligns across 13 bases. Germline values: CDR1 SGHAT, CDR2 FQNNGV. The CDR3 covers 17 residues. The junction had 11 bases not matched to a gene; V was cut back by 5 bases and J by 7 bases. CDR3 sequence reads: CASSTTRTSGGLNEQFF. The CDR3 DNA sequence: TGTGCCAGCAGCACCACCCGGACTAGCGGGGGCCTTAATGAGCAGTTCTTC.

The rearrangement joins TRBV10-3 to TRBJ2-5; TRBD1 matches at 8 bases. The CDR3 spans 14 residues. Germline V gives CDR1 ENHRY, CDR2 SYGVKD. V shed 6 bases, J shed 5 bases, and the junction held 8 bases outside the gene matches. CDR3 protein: CAIRDGQGSETQYF. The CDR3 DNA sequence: TGTGCCATCAGGGACGGACAGGGTAGCGAGACCCAGTACTTC.

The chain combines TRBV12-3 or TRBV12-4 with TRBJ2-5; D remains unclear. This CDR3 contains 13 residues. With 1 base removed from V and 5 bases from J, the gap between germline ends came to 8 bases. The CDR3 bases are TGTGCCAGCAGTTTAGTGCGGCGGGAGACCCAGTACTTC. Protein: CASSLVRRETQYF.

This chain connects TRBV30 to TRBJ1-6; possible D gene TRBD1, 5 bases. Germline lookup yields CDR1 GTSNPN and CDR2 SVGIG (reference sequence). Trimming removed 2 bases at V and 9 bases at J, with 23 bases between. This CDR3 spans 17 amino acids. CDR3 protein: CAWSINADSLGRSPLHF. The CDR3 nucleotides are TGTGCCTGGAGTATAAATGCAGACAGTCTGGGGCGTTCACCCCTCCACTTT. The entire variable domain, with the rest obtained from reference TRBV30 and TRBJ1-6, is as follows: SQTIHQWPATLVQPVGSPLSLECTVEGTSNPNLYWYRQAAGRGLQLLFYSVGIGQISSEVPQNLSASRPQDRQFILSSKKLLLSDSGFYLCAWSINADSLGRSPLHFGNGTRLTVT.

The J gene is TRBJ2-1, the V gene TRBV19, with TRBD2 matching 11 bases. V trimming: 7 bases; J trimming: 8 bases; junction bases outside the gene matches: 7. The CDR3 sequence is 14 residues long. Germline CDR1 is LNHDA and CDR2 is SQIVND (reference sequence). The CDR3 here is CASKRALAGDEQFF. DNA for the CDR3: TGTGCCAGTAAGAGGGCACTAGCGGGAGATGAGCAGTTCTTC.

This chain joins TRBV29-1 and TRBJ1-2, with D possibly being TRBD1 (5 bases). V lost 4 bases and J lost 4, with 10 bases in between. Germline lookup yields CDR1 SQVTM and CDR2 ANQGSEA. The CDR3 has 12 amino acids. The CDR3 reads CSVARGGYGYTF. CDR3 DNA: TGCAGCGTTGCTAGGGGAGGCTATGGCTACACCTTC.

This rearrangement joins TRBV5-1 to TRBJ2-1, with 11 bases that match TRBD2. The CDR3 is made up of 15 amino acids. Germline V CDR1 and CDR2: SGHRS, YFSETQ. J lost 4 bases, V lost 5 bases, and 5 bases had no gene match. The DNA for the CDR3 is TGCGCCAGCAGACCCACTAGCGGGGGTTACAATGAGCAGTTCTTC. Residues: CASRPTSGGYNEQFF.

The CDR3 is CASSYGTGETQYF. Here the CDR3 DNA reads TGTGCCAGCAGTTACGGGACAGGGGAGACCCAGTACTTC. The V gene is TRBV28, the J gene TRBJ2-5, with TRBD1 matching over 9 bases. The V segment lost 4 bases and the J segment 5 bases; nucleotides outside the gene matches: 2. The CDR3 runs to 13 residues. Germline lookup yields CDR1 MDHEN and CDR2 SYDVKM.

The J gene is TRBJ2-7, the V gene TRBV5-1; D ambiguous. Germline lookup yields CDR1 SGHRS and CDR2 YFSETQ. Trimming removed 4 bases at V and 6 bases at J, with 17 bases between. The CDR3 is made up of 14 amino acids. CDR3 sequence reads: CASSPQNSLGEQYF. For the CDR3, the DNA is TGCGCCAGCAGCCCCCAAAACAGTCTTGGCGAGCAGTACTTC.

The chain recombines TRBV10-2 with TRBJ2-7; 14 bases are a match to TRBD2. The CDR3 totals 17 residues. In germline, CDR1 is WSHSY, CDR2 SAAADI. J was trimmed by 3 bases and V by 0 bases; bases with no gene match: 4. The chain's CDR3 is CASSESGTSGSFYEQYF. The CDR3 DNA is TGCGCCAGCAGTGAGTCGGGGACTAGCGGGAGTTTCTACGAGCAGTACTTC.

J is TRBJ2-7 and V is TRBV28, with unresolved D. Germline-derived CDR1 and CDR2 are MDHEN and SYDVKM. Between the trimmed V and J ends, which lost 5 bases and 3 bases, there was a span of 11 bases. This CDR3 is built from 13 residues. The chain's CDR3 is CASSPPLVYEQYF. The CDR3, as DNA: TGTGCCAGCAGTCCCCCCCTTGTCTACGAGCAGTACTTC.